The 31 T cell receptor beta chains listed next were all sequenced from one sample in a study of shared clonotypes between healthy human individuals. The data were produced by immunoSEQ multiplex PCR, yet TCRdb's version contains in-frame clones alone and is incomplete. This table has 2 million or so clones, roughly 95% appearing once. Sequenced material: naive CD4+ T cells sorted from blood. The subset denotes: CD45RA+ positively selected. The receptor set was obtained from a man aged 18 to 30 in good health.

V usage is TRBV5-1 and J usage is TRBJ2-5; 9 nucleotides line up with TRBD2. There are 14 residues in the CDR3. The germline V gene has CDR1 SGHRS and CDR2 YFSETQ. Trimming cost V 4 bases and J 5 bases; bases outside gene matches: 6. CDR3 region: CASSPGTSFETQYF. CDR3 sequence (DNA): TGCGCCAGCAGCCCAGGGACTAGCTTCGAGACCCAGTACTTC.

J is TRBJ1-2 and V is TRBV6-5; tentative D call: TRBD1 (6 bases). Per the germline V gene, CDR1 is MNHEY and CDR2 is SVGAGI. Deletions cut 4 bases from V and 5 bases from J, with 14 bases between. The CDR3 is 14 amino acids. The CDR3 is CASSSTQGGYGYTF. CDR3 DNA: TGTGCCAGCAGTTCTACACAGGGTGGATATGGCTACACCTTC.

This chain links TRBV2 with TRBJ2-7; D uncertain. V gave up 0 bases and J gave up 2 bases, with 17 bases separating them. Per the germline V gene, CDR1 is SNHLY and CDR2 is FYNNEI. This CDR3 comprises 17 residues. The chain's CDR3 is CASSEAPLALGTYEQYF. As DNA, the CDR3 is TGTGCCAGCAGTGAAGCCCCCTTGGCCCTCGGCACCTACGAGCAGTACTTC.

Comment on this clone: In the same sample, other DNA sequences code for this CDR3. This sequence joins TRBV7-2 and TRBJ2-7; D is undetermined. This CDR3 is built from 13 residues. V lost 0 bases and J 1 base, leaving 4 bases between the germline ends. Looked up from germline, CDR1 is SGHTA and CDR2 is FQGNSA. The CDR3 nucleotides are TGTGCCAGCAGCTTAGCGCTATCCTACGAGCAGTACTTC. This gives the protein CASSLALSYEQYF.

The chain has TRBV27 and TRBJ2-3; D is undetermined. Trimming took off 4 bases at V and 2 bases at J, with 13 bases between the two ends. CDR1 is MNHEY and CDR2 is SMNVEV in the germline V gene (reference sequence). The CDR3 is made up of 15 amino acids. In DNA form, the CDR3 reads TGTGCCAGCAGTTCTTTATCAACCCACACAGATACGCAGTATTTT. Translation: CASSSLSTHTDTQYF.

The rearrangement uses TRBV5-6 and TRBJ1-4; TRBD1 agrees at 12 bases. V lost 4 bases to trimming and J lost 8 bases; unmatched junction nucleotides: 12. The CDR3 is 17 residues long. Germline V CDR1 and CDR2: SGHDT, YYEEEE. CDR3 nucleotides: TGTGCCAGCAGCGTCTCCGGGACAGGGGGCCTCTTAGAAAAACTGTTTTTT. It encodes CASSVSGTGGLLEKLFF.

The chain couples TRBV7-9 to TRBJ2-5; 12 bases map to TRBD1. The trim removed 2 bases at V and 4 bases at J, leaving 11 bases unmatched. The CDR3 consists of 18 residues. The V gene's germline CDR1 is SEHNR and CDR2 FQNEAQ (reference sequence). The CDR3 DNA reads as TGTGCCAGCAGCTTAATTCCGGGACAGGGGGCGAAGGTAGAGACCCAGTACTTC. This gives the protein CASSLIPGQGAKVETQYF.

In the case of this clone: In the same sample, other DNA sequences code for this CDR3. The rearrangement links TRBV9 to TRBJ2-5; maybe TRBD2 (6 bases). CDR1 SGDLS and CDR2 YYNGEE come from the germline V gene. This CDR3 is built from 15 residues. V was clipped by 0 bases and J by 5 bases, with 14 bases between them. The CDR3 DNA reads TGTGCCAGCAGCGTAGGGGCCAGCGGGCGGGAGACCCAGTACTTC. Translating it yields CASSVGASGRETQYF.

This rearrangement joins TRBV6-4 to TRBJ2-5; D not certain. CDR1 and CDR2 from the germline V gene are MRHNA and SNTAGT. The CDR3 is 10 residues long. The V and J ends lost 10 bases and 4 bases respectively, with 7 bases between them. CDR3 in DNA: TGTGCCATGAAAAGAGAGACCCAGTACTTC. Translation gives CAMKRETQYF.

V is TRBV2 and J is TRBJ1-4, with D possibly TRBD1 on 5 matching bases. CDR1 SNHLY and CDR2 FYNNEI come from the germline V gene. The ends were cut back, 3 bases at V and 4 bases at J, with 18 bases in the middle. The CDR3 length is 17 residues. In DNA form, the CDR3 reads TGTGCCAGCAGTGAGGGGCCAGGGCGCGGGGGTAATGAAAAACTGTTTTTT. Its protein product is CASSEGPGRGGNEKLFF.

The chain carries TRBV4-3 and TRBJ1-4; 9 nucleotides match TRBD1. CDR1 and CDR2 from the germline V gene are LGHNA and YSLEER. The CDR3 runs to 16 residues. The J segment lost 4 bases and the V segment lost 0 bases, leaving 3 bases of the junction unmatched. The CDR3: CASSQEGTGINEKLFF. CDR3 nucleotide sequence: TGCGCCAGCAGCCAAGAAGGGACAGGGATTAATGAAAAACTGTTTTTT.

Remarks on this clone: Other DNA sequences in this sample translate to the same CDR3. The chain combines TRBV18 with TRBJ2-7; 9 nucleotides agree with TRBD1. Germline V gives CDR1 KGHSH, CDR2 LQKENI. The CDR3 has 15 residues. Trimming removed 3 bases from V and 1 base from J; junction bases left unmatched: 4. Here the CDR3 reads CASSPLGTGSYEQYF. The CDR3 DNA sequence: TGTGCCAGCTCACCTCTGGGGACAGGGTCCTACGAGCAGTACTTC.

This clone was seen a few times. This chain links TRBV5-1 with TRBJ1-2, with D perhaps matching TRBD1 (5 bases). This CDR3 comprises 12 residues. The V end lost 4 bases, the J end lost 4 bases, and 8 bases lay between the germline ends. Germline CDR1 is SGHRS and CDR2 is YFSETQ. The CDR3 protein is CASSVDIYGYTF. CDR3 bases: TGCGCCAGCAGCGTGGACATCTATGGCTACACCTTC.

This chain connects TRBV11-2 to TRBJ2-7, with 8 bases fitting TRBD2. CDR1 SGHAT and CDR2 FQNNGV come from the germline V gene. After removal of 5 bases from V and 6 bases from J, the junction contained 6 bases not matched to a gene. The CDR3 is 13 residues long. This CDR3 is CASSLGLVFEQYF. Here the CDR3 DNA reads TGTGCCAGCAGCCTGGGACTAGTTTTCGAGCAGTACTTC.

A word on this clone: The same CDR3 arises from other DNA sequences in this sample as well. V gene TRBV5-6 combines with J gene TRBJ1-5, with 8 positions matching TRBD1. This CDR3 comprises 15 residues. Germline CDR1 SGHDT, CDR2 YYEEEE. J gave up 1 base and V 4 bases, and 4 bases lay outside the gene matches. The CDR3, as DNA: TGTGCCAGCAGCAATGACAGGGGCAGCAATCAGCCCCAGCATTTT. Protein sequence: CASSNDRGSNQPQHF.

This clone was found once. The rearrangement links TRBV5-1 to TRBJ2-2, with 8 bases lining up with TRBD2. This CDR3 has 15 residues. CDR1 is SGHRS and CDR2 is YFSETQ in the germline V gene. Trimming took 1 base from V and 6 from J; bases not matched to a gene: 5. CDR3 residues: CASSLSRGAAGELFF. CDR3 bases: TGCGCCAGCAGCTTGTCGCGGGGGGCCGCCGGGGAGCTGTTTTTT.

The chain is built from TRBV10-3 and TRBJ2-5; TRBD2 matches at 9 bases. The germline V gene has CDR1 ENHRY and CDR2 SYGVKD. The CDR3 is 16 amino acids. The V segment lost 4 bases and the J segment 2 bases; nucleotides outside the gene matches: 8. The CDR3: CAISGWGGRGQETQYF. CDR3 nucleotides: TGTGCCATCAGTGGTTGGGGCGGGAGGGGGCAAGAGACCCAGTACTTC.

The J gene is TRBJ1-6, the V gene TRBV5-8; D ambiguous. Per the germline V gene, CDR1 is SGHTS and CDR2 is YDEGEE. Trimming left V 4 bases short and J 8 bases short, with 10 bases between. The CDR3 extends over 13 amino acids. The CDR3, as DNA: TGTGCCAGCAGCCTGGTTCCGGATTCACCCCTCCACTTT. It is translated as CASSLVPDSPLHF.

This chain connects TRBV18 to TRBJ1-2; tentatively, D is TRBD1 (5 bases). V was clipped by 1 base and J by 6 bases, with 12 bases between them. The CDR3 is 14 residues long. The germline gives CDR1 KGHSH, CDR2 LQKENI. The CDR3 DNA is TGTGCCAGCTCACCACAATCGACAGAACATGGCTACACCTTC. Translation: CASSPQSTEHGYTF.

DNA of the CDR3: TGTGCCAGTAGTGGGAGCTGGTCAGATACGCAGTATTTT. Translating it yields CASSGSWSDTQYF. The chain carries TRBV19 and TRBJ2-3; D may be TRBD2 (5 bases). Trimming took off 5 bases at V and 4 bases at J, with 10 bases between the two ends. Germline V gene sequence: CDR1 LNHDA, CDR2 SQIVND (reference sequence). There are 13 residues in the CDR3.

This clone was observed a single time. The genes are TRBV9 and TRBJ1-4, with 8 bases identical to TRBD1. Germline V gene sequence: CDR1 SGDLS, CDR2 YYNGEE. The CDR3 has 15 amino acids. J lost 3 bases, V lost 3 bases, and 4 bases had no gene match. The CDR3 region is CASSGYRGANEKLFF. Written as DNA, the CDR3 is TGTGCCAGCAGCGGGTACAGGGGGGCTAATGAAAAACTGTTTTTT. The full variable domain, completed using reference TRBV9 and TRBJ1-4, is DSGVTQTPKHLITATGQRVTLRCSPRSGDLSVYWYQQSLDQGLQFLIQYYNGEERAKGNILERFSAQQFPDLHSELNLSSLELGDSALYFCASSGYRGANEKLFFGSGTQLSVL.

V gene TRBV5-1 combines with J gene TRBJ2-5; D is uncertain. V was pared by 0 bases and J by 6 bases, with 12 bases between. The CDR3 has 14 residues. The germline gives CDR1 SGHRS, CDR2 YFSETQ. CDR3: CASSLGWDTKTQYF. DNA for the CDR3: TGCGCCAGCAGCTTGGGATGGGATACGAAGACCCAGTACTTC.

As to this clone: This specimen includes other DNA sequences encoding the same CDR3. The J gene is TRBJ1-6, the V gene TRBV30; 8 bases match TRBD1. J was trimmed by 9 bases and V by 0 bases; bases with no gene match: 4. There are 14 residues in the CDR3. Germline V gene data show CDR1 as GTSNPN and CDR2 as SVGIG (reference sequence). The CDR3 nucleotides are TGTGCCTGGAGTGTTGACAGGGGATCTTCACCCCTCCACTTT. This encodes CAWSVDRGSSPLHF.

This clone is a singleton in its sample. This chain joins TRBV7-2 and TRBJ2-7; D may be TRBD2 (7 bases). The CDR3 extends over 14 amino acids. Germline assignment: CDR1 SGHTA and CDR2 FQGNSA. Trimming left V 4 bases short and J 8 bases short, with 18 bases between. CDR3 sequence (DNA): TGTGCCAGCAGCTCGCTGGGGGGGCCGTACAAGCAGTACTTC. The encoded protein is CASSSLGGPYKQYF. Full variable domain (outside the CDR3, taken from reference TRBV7-2 and TRBJ2-7): GAGVSQSPSNKVTEKGKDVELRCDPISGHTALYWYRQSLGQGLEFLIYFQGNSAPDKSGLPSDRFSAERTGGSVSTLTIQRTQQEDSAVYLCASSSLGGPYKQYFGPGTRLTVT.

The rearrangement uses TRBV10-1 and TRBJ1-1; weak D call: TRBD1 (5 bases). Germline V CDR1 and CDR2: WNHNN, SYGVQD (reference sequence). The CDR3 extends over 15 amino acids. V was trimmed by 5 bases and J by 0 bases, leaving 13 bases between them. Here the CDR3 reads CASSSGTLMNTEAFF. The CDR3 DNA is TGCGCCAGCAGTTCGGGGACGCTAATGAACACTGAAGCTTTCTTT.

About this clone itself: A much larger clone lies a single base off, so this may be a read error. The same CDR3 arises from other DNA sequences in this sample as well. The chain is built from TRBV2 and TRBJ2-7, with D tentatively TRBD2 (7 bases). Germline CDR1 reads SNHLY; CDR2 reads FYNNEI. CDR3 size: 15 residues. V was trimmed by 5 bases and J by 10 bases, leaving 24 bases between them. The CDR3 DNA reads as TGTGCCAGCAGTCCGCTCCGGGGGGCAAAGCGGGAACAGTACTTC. Protein: CASSPLRGAKREQYF.

On this clone itself: Other DNA sequences in the sample encode the same CDR3. This chain links TRBV18 with TRBJ1-1, with D possibly TRBD1 on 6 matching bases. Germline V gene data show CDR1 as KGHSH and CDR2 as LQKENI. The CDR3 sequence is 15 residues long. The V gene lost 0 bases and the J gene lost 1 base, with 9 bases spanning the gap. The CDR3 coding sequence is TGTGCCAGCTCACCACCCCAGGGGAGGAACACTGAAGCTTTCTTT. Translating gives CASSPPQGRNTEAFF.

As to this clone: The sample holds other DNA sequences that translate to the same CDR3. The V call is TRBV2, the J call TRBJ2-3; D unresolved. Per germline, CDR1 SNHLY and CDR2 FYNNEI. V was pared by 6 bases and J by 4 bases, with 5 bases between. The CDR3 extends over 11 amino acids. The CDR3 loop is CASRISDTQYF. Written as DNA, the CDR3 is TGTGCCAGCAGGATATCAGATACGCAGTATTTT.

A note on this clone: Different DNA sequences within this sample yield the same CDR3. V is TRBV5-6 and J is TRBJ2-7; D remains ambiguous. The CDR3 sequence is 14 residues long. V shed 1 base and J shed 3 bases, with 11 bases lying between them. Germline CDR1 reads SGHDT; CDR2 reads YYEEEE. The CDR3: CASSLFERNYEQYF. The CDR3 DNA reads as TGTGCCAGCAGCTTGTTTGAGCGCAACTACGAGCAGTACTTC.

V and J are TRBV11-3 and TRBJ2-5, with D perhaps matching TRBD1 (6 bases). The ends were cut back, 5 bases at V and 3 bases at J, with 13 bases in the middle. CDR1 and CDR2 from the germline V gene are SGHNT and YENEEA. The CDR3 length is 14 residues. The chain's CDR3 is CASSQVGDKETQYF. CDR3 sequence (DNA): TGTGCCAGCAGCCAGGTTGGGGACAAAGAGACCCAGTACTTC.

Written as DNA, the CDR3 is TGTGCCAGCAGCTCGGGGGCCGTGAACACTGAAGCTTTCTTT. It codes for CASSSGAVNTEAFF. V and J are TRBV5-4 and TRBJ1-1; D possibly corresponds to TRBD1 (6 bases). V was clipped by 3 bases and J by 0 bases, with 9 bases between them. CDR3 length: 14 residues. The germline V gene encodes CDR1 SGHNT and CDR2 YYREEE (reference sequence).